These 2 T cell receptor beta chains originate from one sample sequenced in a study of response to subunit inactivated influenza vaccine. TCRdb redid the calling of the RT-PCR reads with MiXCR, one entry per CDR3 protein. The sample shows 500,000 or so distinct CDR3 sequences, more than 15% of them seen only once. The source material was CD4+ T cells sorted from PBMCs, sampled about 24 months after vaccination. These receptors came from a man between 50 and 69 years old who received an inactivated influenza vaccine.

V usage is TRBV11-2 and J usage is TRBJ1-1, with D hard to call. Trimming took 3 bases from V and 8 from J, leaving 13 bases between them. CDR1 SGHAT and CDR2 FQNNGV come from the germline V gene. The CDR3 runs to 13 residues. The CDR3 protein is CASSFSVDSEAFF. The CDR3 region has the DNA TGTGCCAGCAGCTTCTCCGTGGATAGCGAAGCTTTCTTT.

This rearrangement joins TRBV20-1 to TRBJ2-1; a possible D gene is TRBD2 (7 bases). The CDR3 is made up of 14 amino acids. Germline V gene sequence: CDR1 DFQATT, CDR2 SNEGSKA (reference sequence). Trimming removed 3 bases from V and 9 bases from J, with 18 bases in between. The CDR3: CSARRRGPSTEQFF. CDR3 coding DNA: TGCAGTGCTAGGCGGCGGGGGCCTTCGACTGAGCAGTTCTTC.